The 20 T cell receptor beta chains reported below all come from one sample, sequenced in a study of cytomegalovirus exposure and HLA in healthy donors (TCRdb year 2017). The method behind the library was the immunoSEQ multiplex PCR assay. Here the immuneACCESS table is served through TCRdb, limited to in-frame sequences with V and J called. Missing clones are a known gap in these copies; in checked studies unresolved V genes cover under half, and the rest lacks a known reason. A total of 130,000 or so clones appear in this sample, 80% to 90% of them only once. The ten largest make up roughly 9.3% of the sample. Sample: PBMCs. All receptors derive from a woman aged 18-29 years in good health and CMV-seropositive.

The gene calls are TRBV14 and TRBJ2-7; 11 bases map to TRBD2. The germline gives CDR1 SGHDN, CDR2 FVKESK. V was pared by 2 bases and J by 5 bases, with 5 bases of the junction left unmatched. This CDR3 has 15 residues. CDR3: CASSQLLAGDHEQYF. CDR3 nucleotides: TGTGCCAGCAGCCAATTACTAGCGGGGGACCACGAGCAGTACTTC.

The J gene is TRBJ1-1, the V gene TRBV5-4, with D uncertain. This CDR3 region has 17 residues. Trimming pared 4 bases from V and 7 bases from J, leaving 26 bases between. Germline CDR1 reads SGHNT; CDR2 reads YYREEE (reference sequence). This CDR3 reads CASSAHLGVSVEDEAFF. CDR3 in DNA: TGTGCCAGCAGCGCGCACCTCGGGGTGTCAGTTGAGGATGAAGCTTTCTTT.

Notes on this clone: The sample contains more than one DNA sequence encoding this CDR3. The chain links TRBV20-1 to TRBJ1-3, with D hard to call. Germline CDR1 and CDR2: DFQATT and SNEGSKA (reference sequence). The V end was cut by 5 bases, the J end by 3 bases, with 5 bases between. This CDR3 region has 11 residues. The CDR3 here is CSAVSGNTIYF. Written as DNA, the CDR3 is TGCAGTGCTGTGAGTGGAAACACCATATATTTT.

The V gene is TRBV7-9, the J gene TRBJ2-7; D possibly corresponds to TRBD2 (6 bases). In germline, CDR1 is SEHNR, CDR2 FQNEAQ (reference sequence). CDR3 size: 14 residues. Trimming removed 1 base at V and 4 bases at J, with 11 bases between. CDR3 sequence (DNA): TGTGCCAGCAGCTTAGGAAGTCGGGAGTACGAGCAGTACTTC. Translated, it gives CASSLGSREYEQYF.

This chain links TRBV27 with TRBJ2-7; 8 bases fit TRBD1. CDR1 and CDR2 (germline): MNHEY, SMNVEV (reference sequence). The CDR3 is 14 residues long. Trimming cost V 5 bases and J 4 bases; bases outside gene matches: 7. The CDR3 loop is CASSVTGGRYEQYF. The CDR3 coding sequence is TGTGCCAGCAGTGTCACAGGGGGAAGATACGAGCAGTACTTC.

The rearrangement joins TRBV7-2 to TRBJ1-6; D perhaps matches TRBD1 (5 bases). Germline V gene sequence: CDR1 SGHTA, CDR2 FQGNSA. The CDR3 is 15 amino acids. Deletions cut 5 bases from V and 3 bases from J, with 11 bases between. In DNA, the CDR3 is TGTGCCAGCAGCCCAGGGCAGAGCTATAATTCACCCCTCCACTTT. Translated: CASSPGQSYNSPLHF.

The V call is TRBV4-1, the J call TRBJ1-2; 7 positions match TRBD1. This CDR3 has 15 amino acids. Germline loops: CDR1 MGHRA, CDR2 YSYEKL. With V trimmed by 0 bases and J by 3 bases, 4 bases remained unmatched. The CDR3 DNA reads TGCGCCAGCAGCCAAGATCCCGGGACAGACTATGGCTACACCTTC. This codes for CASSQDPGTDYGYTF.

The CDR3 DNA is TGTGCCACCAGCGTCGGGGGGGCTCGGAGTGAAGAGACCCAGTACTTC. Translation gives CATSVGGARSEETQYF. V is TRBV15 and J is TRBJ2-5; 8 nucleotides match TRBD2. With 5 bases clipped from V and 3 bases from J, the junction kept 11 bases outside the gene matches. Germline loops: CDR1 LNHNV, CDR2 YYDKDF (reference sequence). This CDR3 is 16 amino acids long.

As DNA, the CDR3 is TGTGCCAGTAGTTCAACCGGGACAGGGGGGAGCACCATATATTTT. It yields the protein CASSSTGTGGSTIYF. V and J are TRBV19 and TRBJ1-3; 11 bases match TRBD1. CDR1 is LNHDA, CDR2 SQIVND, per germline (reference sequence). Trimming removed 5 bases from V and 9 bases from J; junction bases left unmatched: 9. The CDR3 covers 15 residues.

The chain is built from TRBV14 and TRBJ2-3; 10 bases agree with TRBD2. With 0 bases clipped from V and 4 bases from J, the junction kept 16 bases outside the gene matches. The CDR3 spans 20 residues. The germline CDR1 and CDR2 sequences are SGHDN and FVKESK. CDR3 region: CASSQDPASGGAPASDTQYF. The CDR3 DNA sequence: TGTGCCAGCAGCCAAGATCCGGCCAGCGGGGGGGCGCCGGCCTCAGATACGCAGTATTTT.

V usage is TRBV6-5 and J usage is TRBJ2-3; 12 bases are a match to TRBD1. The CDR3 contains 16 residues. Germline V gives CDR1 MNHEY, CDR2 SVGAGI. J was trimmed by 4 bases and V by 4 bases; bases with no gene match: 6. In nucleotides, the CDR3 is TGTGCCAGCAGTTGGATGGGACAGGGGGCCGCAGATACGCAGTATTTT. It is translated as CASSWMGQGAADTQYF.

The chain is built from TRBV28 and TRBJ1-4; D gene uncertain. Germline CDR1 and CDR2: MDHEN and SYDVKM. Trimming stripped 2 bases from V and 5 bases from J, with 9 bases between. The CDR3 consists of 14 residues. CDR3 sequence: CASSLGTSNEKLFF. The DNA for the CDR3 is TGTGCCAGCAGTTTAGGTACTTCCAATGAAAAACTGTTTTTT.

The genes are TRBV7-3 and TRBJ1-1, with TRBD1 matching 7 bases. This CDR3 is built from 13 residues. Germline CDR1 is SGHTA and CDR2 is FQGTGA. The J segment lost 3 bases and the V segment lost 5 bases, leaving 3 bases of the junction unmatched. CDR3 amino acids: CASSRDSDTEAFF. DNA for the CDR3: TGTGCCAGCAGCCGGGACAGCGACACTGAAGCTTTCTTT.

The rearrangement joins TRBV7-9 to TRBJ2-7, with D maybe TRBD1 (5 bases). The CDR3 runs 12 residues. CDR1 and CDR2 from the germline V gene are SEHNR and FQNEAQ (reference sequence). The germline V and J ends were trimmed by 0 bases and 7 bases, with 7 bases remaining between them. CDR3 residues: CASSLAGPEQYF. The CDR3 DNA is TGTGCCAGCAGCTTAGCGGGGCCTGAGCAGTACTTC. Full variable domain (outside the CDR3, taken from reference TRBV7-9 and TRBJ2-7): DTGVSQNPRHKITKRGQNVTFRCDPISEHNRLYWYRQTLGQGPEFLTYFQNEAQLEKSRLLSDRFSAERPKGSFSTLEIQRTEQGDSAMYLCASSLAGPEQYFGPGTRLTVT.

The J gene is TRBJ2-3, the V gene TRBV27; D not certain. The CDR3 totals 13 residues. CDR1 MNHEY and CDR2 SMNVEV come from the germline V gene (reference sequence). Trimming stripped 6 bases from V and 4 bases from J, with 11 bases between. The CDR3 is CASRTSSADTQYF. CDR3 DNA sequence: TGTGCCAGCAGGACGTCAAGCGCAGATACGCAGTATTTT.

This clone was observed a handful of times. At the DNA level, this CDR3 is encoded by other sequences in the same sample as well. CDR3 bases: TGTGCCAGCAGTTCGACAGGGGGTAACACCGGGGAGCTGTTTTTT. Its translation is CASSSTGGNTGELFF. The rearrangement links TRBV28 to TRBJ2-2; 9 bases fit TRBD1. Germline loops: CDR1 MDHEN, CDR2 SYDVKM. Trimming at V came to 4 bases and at J to 2 bases, leaving 2 bases not matched to a gene. The CDR3 has 15 amino acids.

The CDR3 DNA reads TGCAGCGTTGTGTGGGCCCTTGGGAGGGGAAGCACAGATACGCAGTATTTT. Translating gives CSVVWALGRGSTDTQYF. This chain joins TRBV29-1 and TRBJ2-3; 7 nucleotides line up with TRBD2. After removal of 4 bases from V and 0 bases from J, the junction contained 13 bases not matched to a gene. Germline V gene sequence: CDR1 SQVTM, CDR2 ANQGSEA. The CDR3 length is 17 residues.

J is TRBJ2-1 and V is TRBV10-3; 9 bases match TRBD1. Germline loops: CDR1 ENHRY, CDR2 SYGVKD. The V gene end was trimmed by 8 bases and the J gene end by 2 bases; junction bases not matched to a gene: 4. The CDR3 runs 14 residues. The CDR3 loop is CAIHGQGPYNEQFF. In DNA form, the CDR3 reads TGTGCCATCCACGGACAGGGGCCCTACAATGAGCAGTTCTTC.

CDR3 region: CASSVVDAGGITDTQYF. The CDR3 DNA sequence: TGTGCCAGCAGCGTAGTCGACGCGGGGGGTATCACAGATACGCAGTATTTT. The chain is built from TRBV9 and TRBJ2-3, with 8 bases matching TRBD2. CDR3 length equals 17 residues. Trimming took 0 bases from V and 2 from J; bases not matched to a gene: 8. Looked up from germline, CDR1 is SGDLS and CDR2 is YYNGEE. The whole variable domain, remainder taken from reference TRBV9 and TRBJ2-3, is DSGVTQTPKHLITATGQRVTLRCSPRSGDLSVYWYQQSLDQGLQFLIQYYNGEERAKGNILERFSAQQFPDLHSELNLSSLELGDSALYFCASSVVDAGGITDTQYFGPGTRLTVL.

CDR3 region: CASSVGGGEQYF. In DNA form, the CDR3 reads TGTGCCAGCAGTGTAGGCGGAGGCGAGCAGTACTTC. The genes are TRBV2 and TRBJ2-7; D is possibly TRBD2 (5 bases). The V end lost 4 bases, the J end lost 6 bases, and 10 bases lay between the germline ends. Germline V gene data show CDR1 as SNHLY and CDR2 as FYNNEI. The CDR3 consists of 12 residues.